The rows below give T cell receptor beta chains drawn from one sample of a study of blood T cell repertoires in COVID-19. Clones were sequenced by immunoSEQ multiplex PCR, and TCRdb holds only the in-frame ones, with some missing. Of about 40,000 clones in the sample, roughly 85% were seen once. Sequenced: peripheral blood. The receptors derive from a human donor in a cohort sampled during active COVID-19. CDR3s include the opening cysteine and the closing phenylalanine or tryptophan. The order of the fields is J gene, clone size, D gene, V gene, CDR3 DNA, CDR3 protein. A D gene is named only where the DNA matches it firmly. The size of a clone is reported for some rows only, either as once, few or many, or as a class for expanded clones.

J gene: TRBJ1-4; clone size: .; D gene: .; V gene: TRBV7-9; CDR3 DNA: TGTGCCAGCAGCTCGGACACTGGGGAAAAACTGTTTTTT; CDR3 protein: CASSSDTGEKLFF
J gene: TRBJ1-2; clone size: .; D gene: .; V gene: TRBV7-2; CDR3 DNA: TGTGCCAGCAGCTTAGTGGCCCCGGGCTACACCTTC; CDR3 protein: CASSLVAPGYTF
J gene: TRBJ1-1; clone size: .; D gene: .; V gene: TRBV12-3/TRBV12-4; CDR3 DNA: TGTGCCAGCACCTTATCCGGGGTTACTGAAGCTTTCTTT; CDR3 protein: CASTLSGVTEAFF
J gene: TRBJ2-3; clone size: .; D gene: .; V gene: TRBV5-1; CDR3 DNA: TGCGCCAGCAGCTTCGGACAGACGAGGACAGATACGCAGTATTTT; CDR3 protein: CASSFGQTRTDTQYF
J gene: TRBJ1-6; clone size: .; D gene: .; V gene: TRBV15; CDR3 DNA: TGTGCCACCAGCAGAGTTTACAACTATAATTCACCCCTCCACTTT; CDR3 protein: CATSRVYNYNSPLHF
J gene: TRBJ1-5; clone size: .; D gene: .; V gene: TRBV6-5; CDR3 DNA: TGTGCCAGCAGTTACCGTCCTCGGCAGCCCCAGCATTTT; CDR3 protein: CASSYRPRQPQHF
J gene: TRBJ2-5; clone size: once; D gene: TRBD2; V gene: TRBV27; CDR3 DNA: TGTGCCAGCAGTTTAACGGGGGGGAAAGAGACCCAGTACTTC; CDR3 protein: CASSLTGGKETQYF
J gene: TRBJ1-4; clone size: few; D gene: .; V gene: TRBV4-1; CDR3 DNA: TGCGCCAGCAGCGGGCTAGGGGAAGGAAAACTGTTTTTT; CDR3 protein: CASSGLGEGKLFF
J gene: TRBJ2-5; clone size: .; D gene: TRBD2; V gene: TRBV29-1; CDR3 DNA: TGCAGCGTCACACTAGCGGGGGGGCAGGTTGGGACCCAGTACTTC; CDR3 protein: CSVTLAGGQVGTQYF
J gene: TRBJ2-5; clone size: .; D gene: .; V gene: TRBV10-3; CDR3 DNA: TGTGCCATCAGTGATGGGCCCGACGAAGAGACCCAGTACTTC; CDR3 protein: CAISDGPDEETQYF
J gene: TRBJ2-3; clone size: .; D gene: TRBD2; V gene: TRBV7-2; CDR3 DNA: TGTGCCAGCAGCTTAGTTTGGGGGACTAGCGCGGGTGGTACGCAGTATTTT; CDR3 protein: CASSLVWGTSAGGTQYF
J gene: TRBJ2-2; clone size: .; D gene: .; V gene: TRBV2; CDR3 DNA: TGTGCCAGCCATGAAGGAGAGAACACCGGGGAGCTGTTTTTT; CDR3 protein: CASHEGENTGELFF
J gene: TRBJ1-6; clone size: .; D gene: .; V gene: TRBV2; CDR3 DNA: TGTGCCAGCAGTCCGCTCGGACAGAGCCCGGGGGGTTCACCCCTCCACTTT; CDR3 protein: CASSPLGQSPGGSPLHF
J gene: TRBJ1-1; clone size: once; D gene: .; V gene: TRBV2; CDR3 DNA: TGTGCCAGCAGTGGCGGACACGGGAACACTGAAGCTTTCTTT; CDR3 protein: CASSGGHGNTEAFF
J gene: TRBJ2-1; clone size: .; D gene: .; V gene: TRBV7-3; CDR3 DNA: TGTGCCAGCAGCGACACCCTCGACAATGAGCAGTTCTTC; CDR3 protein: CASSDTLDNEQFF
J gene: TRBJ1-2; clone size: .; D gene: .; V gene: TRBV12-3/TRBV12-4; CDR3 DNA: TGTGCCAGCAGGGAGGGAGGGAACTATGGCTACACCTTC; CDR3 protein: CASREGGNYGYTF
J gene: TRBJ2-1; clone size: .; D gene: .; V gene: TRBV9; CDR3 DNA: TGTGCCAGCAGCGTAGACCAGACAGGTGAGCAGTTCTTC; CDR3 protein: CASSVDQTGEQFF
J gene: TRBJ1-1; clone size: .; D gene: .; V gene: TRBV9; CDR3 DNA: TGTGCCAGCAGCGTCCGGGACACGGTGATTGGTGAAGCTTTCTTT; CDR3 protein: CASSVRDTVIGEAFF
J gene: TRBJ2-1; clone size: .; D gene: TRBD2; V gene: TRBV3-1/TRBV3-2; CDR3 DNA: TGTGCCAGCAGCCAAGCGGGGGGGAACAATGAGCAGTTCTTC; CDR3 protein: CASSQAGGNNEQFF
J gene: TRBJ1-4; clone size: .; D gene: .; V gene: TRBV4-1; CDR3 DNA: TGCGCCAGCAGCCAATCGGGGGAGGAAAAACTGTTTTTT; CDR3 protein: CASSQSGEEKLFF
J gene: TRBJ2-4; clone size: .; D gene: TRBD1; V gene: TRBV7-9; CDR3 DNA: TGTGCCAGCAGCTTTCCGGGACAGGGGGTAACTCAAATTAAAAACATTCAGTACTTC; CDR3 protein: CASSFPGQGVTQIKNIQYF
J gene: TRBJ2-7; clone size: .; D gene: .; V gene: TRBV11-2; CDR3 DNA: TGTGCCAGCAGCTTAGCACTACCGAGTTACGAGCAGTACTTC; CDR3 protein: CASSLALPSYEQYF
J gene: TRBJ2-5; clone size: .; D gene: .; V gene: TRBV9; CDR3 DNA: TGTGCCAGCAGCGTAGGAAACACCCAAGAGACCCAGTACTTC; CDR3 protein: CASSVGNTQETQYF
J gene: TRBJ1-2; clone size: .; D gene: .; V gene: TRBV7-3; CDR3 DNA: TGTGCCAGCAGCTTAGGCCCAGCAGGCAGCCGCTATGGCTACACCTTC; CDR3 protein: CASSLGPAGSRYGYTF
J gene: TRBJ2-7; clone size: .; D gene: .; V gene: TRBV9; CDR3 DNA: TGTGCCAGCAGCCCCGGATACAGGGCTATCAAGCAGTACTTC; CDR3 protein: CASSPGYRAIKQYF
J gene: TRBJ1-2; clone size: .; D gene: .; V gene: TRBV6-1; CDR3 DNA: TGTGCCAGCAGTGAAGTTTACGGACAGTCGAATCCCCTTAGCTATGGCTACACCTTC; CDR3 protein: CASSEVYGQSNPLSYGYTF
J gene: TRBJ1-6; clone size: .; D gene: .; V gene: TRBV19; CDR3 DNA: TGTGCCAGTAGTATGCCAGATTATAATTCACCCCTCCACTTT; CDR3 protein: CASSMPDYNSPLHF
J gene: TRBJ1-2; clone size: .; D gene: TRBD1; V gene: TRBV3-1/TRBV3-2; CDR3 DNA: TGTGCCAGCAGCCCCCCGGACAGGGTGGGCGGCTACACCTTC; CDR3 protein: CASSPPDRVGGYTF
J gene: TRBJ2-3; clone size: .; D gene: TRBD2; V gene: TRBV10-1; CDR3 DNA: TGCGCCAGCAGTGTGCGGGGGGGCCCAGATACGCAGTATTTT; CDR3 protein: CASSVRGGPDTQYF
J gene: TRBJ1-1; clone size: .; D gene: .; V gene: TRBV4-1; CDR3 DNA: TGCGCCAGCAGCCAAGATTACAGGAACACTGAAGCTTTCTTT; CDR3 protein: CASSQDYRNTEAFF
J gene: TRBJ2-2; clone size: .; D gene: .; V gene: TRBV4-1; CDR3 DNA: TGCGCCAGCAGCCATCTAGGGAGAGGGGGCGGGGAGCTGTTTTTT; CDR3 protein: CASSHLGRGGGELFF
J gene: TRBJ1-3; clone size: .; D gene: .; V gene: TRBV27; CDR3 DNA: TGTGCCAGCAGCTCGCCCAGCTCGGGAGGAAACACCATATATTTT; CDR3 protein: CASSSPSSGGNTIYF
J gene: TRBJ1-6; clone size: .; D gene: .; V gene: TRBV10-1; CDR3 DNA: TGCGCCAGCAGAAACAGTTATAATTCACCCCTCCACTTT; CDR3 protein: CASRNSYNSPLHF
J gene: TRBJ2-3; clone size: .; D gene: .; V gene: TRBV4-2; CDR3 DNA: TGTGCCAGCAGCCAAGATCCGGGGACTTCGGAGTATTTT; CDR3 protein: CASSQDPGTSEYF
J gene: TRBJ1-2; clone size: .; D gene: TRBD1; V gene: TRBV7-8; CDR3 DNA: TGTGCCAGCAGCTTAGCTGGGGGACAGGCCGATGGCTACACCTTC; CDR3 protein: CASSLAGGQADGYTF
J gene: TRBJ2-3; clone size: .; D gene: .; V gene: TRBV12-5; CDR3 DNA: TGTGCTAGTGGTTTGTCCGCCCGTAGTCCCACAGATACGCAGTATTTT; CDR3 protein: CASGLSARSPTDTQYF
J gene: TRBJ2-6; clone size: .; D gene: .; V gene: TRBV23-1; CDR3 DNA: TGCGCCCAGGGATTGGCTGGGGCCAACGTCCTGACTTTC; CDR3 protein: CAQGLAGANVLTF
J gene: TRBJ1-4; clone size: .; D gene: .; V gene: TRBV6-5; CDR3 DNA: TGTGCCAGCAGAGCGGACGGACGTAATGAAAAACTGTTTTTT; CDR3 protein: CASRADGRNEKLFF
J gene: TRBJ1-1; clone size: .; D gene: .; V gene: TRBV14; CDR3 DNA: TGTGCCAGCAGCCACAGGGGAGGGTACACTGAAGCTTTCTTT; CDR3 protein: CASSHRGGYTEAFF
J gene: TRBJ2-7; clone size: .; D gene: .; V gene: TRBV5-5; CDR3 DNA: TGTGCCAGCAGCCCAGAGGGGGAGCGCTACGAGCAGTACTTC; CDR3 protein: CASSPEGERYEQYF
J gene: TRBJ2-2; clone size: .; D gene: .; V gene: TRBV2; CDR3 DNA: TGTGCCAGCAGTGGTCTGGCAGGGGTGAACACCGGGGAGCTGTTTTTT; CDR3 protein: CASSGLAGVNTGELFF
J gene: TRBJ2-7; clone size: .; D gene: TRBD1; V gene: TRBV19; CDR3 DNA: TGTGCCAGTAGTAACCCCGGGACAGGGAAGGTCTACGAGCAGTACTTC; CDR3 protein: CASSNPGTGKVYEQYF
J gene: TRBJ2-1; clone size: .; D gene: TRBD2; V gene: TRBV7-6; CDR3 DNA: TGTGCCAGCAGCCCAGGGGCTAGCGGGGTCTCCTCCTACAATGAGCAGTTCTTC; CDR3 protein: CASSPGASGVSSYNEQFF
J gene: TRBJ2-7; clone size: .; D gene: TRBD1; V gene: TRBV6-5; CDR3 DNA: TGTGCCAGCAGGCCCCCGGGACAGGGACACTACGAGCAGTACTTC; CDR3 protein: CASRPPGQGHYEQYF
J gene: TRBJ1-4; clone size: once; D gene: .; V gene: TRBV12-5; CDR3 DNA: TGTGCTAGTGGTTTCAGGGTGGGAGAAAAACTGTTTTTT; CDR3 protein: CASGFRVGEKLFF
J gene: TRBJ1-3; clone size: .; D gene: .; V gene: TRBV7-9; CDR3 DNA: TGTGCCAGCAGCTTTGGTCAACAGGCAACAAGCTCTGGAAACACCATATATTTT; CDR3 protein: CASSFGQQATSSGNTIYF
J gene: TRBJ1-2; clone size: medium-sized; D gene: TRBD1; V gene: TRBV6-4; CDR3 DNA: TGTGCCAGCAGTGATGGACAGGGCCCAGATCGCTACACCTTC; CDR3 protein: CASSDGQGPDRYTF
J gene: TRBJ2-7; clone size: .; D gene: .; V gene: TRBV5-4; CDR3 DNA: TGTGCCAGCAGCGCCTTCGGCTCCTACGAGCAGTACTTC; CDR3 protein: CASSAFGSYEQYF
J gene: TRBJ2-7; clone size: .; D gene: TRBD1; V gene: TRBV14; CDR3 DNA: TGTGCCAGCAGCCGTGTGACAGGGGCTCCCTACGAGCAGTACTTC; CDR3 protein: CASSRVTGAPYEQYF
J gene: TRBJ2-6; clone size: .; D gene: .; V gene: TRBV7-8; CDR3 DNA: TGTGCCAGCAGCTTTCAGGTCTCTGGGGCCAACGTCCTGACTTTC; CDR3 protein: CASSFQVSGANVLTF
J gene: TRBJ2-6; clone size: .; D gene: .; V gene: TRBV11-2; CDR3 DNA: TGTGCCAGCAGCAAAGTACAGGGATTGTCCTCTGGGGCCAACGTCCTGACTTTC; CDR3 protein: CASSKVQGLSSGANVLTF
J gene: TRBJ1-4; clone size: once; D gene: TRBD1; V gene: TRBV6-6; CDR3 DNA: TGTGCCAGCAGTTACGGACAGGGAGGGGCGGAAAAACTGTTTTTT; CDR3 protein: CASSYGQGGAEKLFF
J gene: TRBJ1-1; clone size: once; D gene: TRBD1; V gene: TRBV5-1; CDR3 DNA: TGCGCCAGCAGCGCCGGACCACCGGGACAGGGAGCTTTCTTT; CDR3 protein: CASSAGPPGQGAFF